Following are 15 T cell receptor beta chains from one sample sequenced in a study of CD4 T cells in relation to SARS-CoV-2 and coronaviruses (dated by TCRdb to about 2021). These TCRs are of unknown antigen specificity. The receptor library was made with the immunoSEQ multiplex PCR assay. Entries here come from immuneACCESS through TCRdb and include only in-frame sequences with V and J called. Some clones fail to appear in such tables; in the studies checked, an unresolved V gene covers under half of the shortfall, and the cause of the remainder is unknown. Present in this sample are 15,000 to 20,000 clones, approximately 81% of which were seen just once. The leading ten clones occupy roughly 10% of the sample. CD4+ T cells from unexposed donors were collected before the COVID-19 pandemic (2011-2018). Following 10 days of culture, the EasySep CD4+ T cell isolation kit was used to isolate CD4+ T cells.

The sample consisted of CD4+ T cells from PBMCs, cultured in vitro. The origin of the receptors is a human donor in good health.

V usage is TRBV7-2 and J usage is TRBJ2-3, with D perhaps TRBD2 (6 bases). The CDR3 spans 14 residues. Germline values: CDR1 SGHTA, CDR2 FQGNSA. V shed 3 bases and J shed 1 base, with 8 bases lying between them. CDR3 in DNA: TGTGCCAGCAGCTTCGCTAGCGGCACAGATACGCAGTATTTT. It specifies CASSFASGTDTQYF.

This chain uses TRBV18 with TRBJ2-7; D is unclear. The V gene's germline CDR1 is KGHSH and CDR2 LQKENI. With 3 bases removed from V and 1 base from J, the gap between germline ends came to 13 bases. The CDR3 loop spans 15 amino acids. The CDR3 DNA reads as TGTGCCAGCTCACCCCCGGCGGCCCTATCCTACGAGCAGTACTTC. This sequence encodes CASSPPAALSYEQYF.

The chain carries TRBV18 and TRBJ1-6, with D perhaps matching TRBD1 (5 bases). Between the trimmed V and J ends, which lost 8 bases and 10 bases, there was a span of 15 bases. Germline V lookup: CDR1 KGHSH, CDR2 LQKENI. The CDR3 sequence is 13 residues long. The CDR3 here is CASSVGGRSPLHF. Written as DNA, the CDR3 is TGTGCCAGCAGTGTGGGGGGGAGGTCACCCCTCCACTTT.

The CDR3 bases are TGTGCCAGCAGTCCATATAGCTCCTACGAGCAGTACTTC. Translation gives CASSPYSSYEQYF. This chain links TRBV6-5 with TRBJ2-7; D is unresolved. The V end lost 5 bases, the J end lost 0 bases, and 8 bases lay between the germline ends. This CDR3 region has 13 residues. Looked up from germline, CDR1 is MNHEY and CDR2 is SVGAGI.

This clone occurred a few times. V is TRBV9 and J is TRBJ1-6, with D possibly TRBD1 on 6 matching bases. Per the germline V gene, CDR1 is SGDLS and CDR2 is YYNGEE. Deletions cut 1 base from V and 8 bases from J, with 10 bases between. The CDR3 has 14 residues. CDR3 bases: TGTGCCAGCAGCGTAACCCCAGGGGATTCACCCCTCCACTTT. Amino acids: CASSVTPGDSPLHF. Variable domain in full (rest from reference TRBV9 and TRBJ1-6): DSGVTQTPKHLITATGQRVTLRCSPRSGDLSVYWYQQSLDQGLQFLIQYYNGEERAKGNILERFSAQQFPDLHSELNLSSLELGDSALYFCASSVTPGDSPLHFGNGTRLTVT.

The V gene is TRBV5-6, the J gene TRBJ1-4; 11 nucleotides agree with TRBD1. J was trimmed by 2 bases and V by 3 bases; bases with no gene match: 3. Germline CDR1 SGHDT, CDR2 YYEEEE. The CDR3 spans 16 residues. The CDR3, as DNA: TGTGCCAGCAGCTGGGGACAGGGGGGGACTAATGAAAAACTGTTTTTT. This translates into CASSWGQGGTNEKLFF.

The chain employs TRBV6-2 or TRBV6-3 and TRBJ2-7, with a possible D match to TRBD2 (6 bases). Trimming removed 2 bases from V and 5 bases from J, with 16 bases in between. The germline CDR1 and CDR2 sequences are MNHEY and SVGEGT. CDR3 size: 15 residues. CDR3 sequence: CASSYGAGWSDEQYF. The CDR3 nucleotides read TGTGCCAGCAGTTACGGGGCGGGGTGGTCAGACGAGCAGTACTTC.

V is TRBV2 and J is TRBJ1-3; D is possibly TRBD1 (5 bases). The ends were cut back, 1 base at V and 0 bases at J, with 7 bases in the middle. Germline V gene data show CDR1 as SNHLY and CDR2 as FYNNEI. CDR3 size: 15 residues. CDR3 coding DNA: TGTGCCAGCAGTGAAGGACAGACCTCTGGAAACACCATATATTTT. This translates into CASSEGQTSGNTIYF. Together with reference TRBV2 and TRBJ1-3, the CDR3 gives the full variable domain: EPEVTQTPSHQVTQMGQEVILRCVPISNHLYFYWYRQILGQKVEFLVSFYNNEISEKSEIFDDQFSVERPDGSNFTLKIRSTKLEDSAMYFCASSEGQTSGNTIYFGEGSWLTVV.

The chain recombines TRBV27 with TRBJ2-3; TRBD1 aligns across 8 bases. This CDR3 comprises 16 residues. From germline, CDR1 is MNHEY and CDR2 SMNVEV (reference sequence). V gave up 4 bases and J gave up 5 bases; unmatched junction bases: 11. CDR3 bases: TGTGCCAGCAGTTCCTTCGCCTGGACAGGGATAGATACGCAGTATTTT. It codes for CASSSFAWTGIDTQYF.

CDR3 bases: TGTGCCAGCAAGGGAATCAGGTACTACGAGCAGTACTTC. Amino acid sequence: CASKGIRYYEQYF. The genes are TRBV2 and TRBJ2-7; D call uncertain. The CDR3 has 13 residues. Germline CDR1 and CDR2: SNHLY and FYNNEI. Trimming took 7 bases from V and 3 from J, leaving 13 bases between them.

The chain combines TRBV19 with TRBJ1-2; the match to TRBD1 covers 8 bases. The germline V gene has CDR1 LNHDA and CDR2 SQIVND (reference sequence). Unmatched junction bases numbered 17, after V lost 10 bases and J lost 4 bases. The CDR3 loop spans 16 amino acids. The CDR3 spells CATSPAGDRGIYGYTF. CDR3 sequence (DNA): TGTGCCACCTCACCGGCCGGAGACAGGGGTATCTATGGCTACACCTTC.

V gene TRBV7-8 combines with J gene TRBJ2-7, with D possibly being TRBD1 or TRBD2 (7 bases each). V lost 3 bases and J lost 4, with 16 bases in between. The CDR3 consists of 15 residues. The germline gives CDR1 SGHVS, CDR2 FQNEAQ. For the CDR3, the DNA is TGTGCCAGCAGCTTTCCCCGGCAGGGGGGGTACGAGCAGTACTTC. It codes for CASSFPRQGGYEQYF.

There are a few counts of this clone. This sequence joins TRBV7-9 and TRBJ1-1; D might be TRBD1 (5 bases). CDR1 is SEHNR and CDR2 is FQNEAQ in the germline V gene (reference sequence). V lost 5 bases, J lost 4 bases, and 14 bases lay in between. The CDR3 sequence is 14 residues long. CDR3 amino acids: CASSPTVGGTEAFF. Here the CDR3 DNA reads TGTGCCAGCAGCCCAACGGTGGGGGGCACTGAAGCTTTCTTT.

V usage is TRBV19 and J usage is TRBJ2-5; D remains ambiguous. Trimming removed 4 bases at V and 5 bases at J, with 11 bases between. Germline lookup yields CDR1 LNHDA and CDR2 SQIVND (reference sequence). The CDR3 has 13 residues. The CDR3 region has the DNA TGTGCCAGTAGTACCTCCCGCGCCGAGACCCAGTACTTC. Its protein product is CASSTSRAETQYF. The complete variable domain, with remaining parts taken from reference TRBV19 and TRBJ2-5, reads DGGITQSPKYLFRKEGQNVTLSCEQNLNHDAMYWYRQDPGQGLRLIYYSQIVNDFQKGDIAEGYSVSREKKESFPLTVTSAQKNPTAFYLCASSTSRAETQYFGPGTRLLVL.

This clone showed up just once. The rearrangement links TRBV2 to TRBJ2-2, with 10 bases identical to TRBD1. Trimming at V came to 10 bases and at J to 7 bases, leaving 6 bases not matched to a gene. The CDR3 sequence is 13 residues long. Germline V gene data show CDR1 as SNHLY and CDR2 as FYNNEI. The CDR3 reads CATRQGAFGELFF. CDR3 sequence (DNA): TGTGCCACCAGACAGGGGGCGTTCGGGGAGCTGTTTTTT.